The T cell receptor beta chain described here comes from a study of blood T cells in healthy people across ages. At the level of the study: Using template switching, researchers captured about one barcoded beta molecule for each two T cells.

The second PCR ran roughly 7 to 12 cycles with a sample-barcoded 5' primer and J-beta primers. Tagging of each cDNA molecule was performed by a template-switch adaptor with 12 random nucleotides. TCRdb recomputed calls from the 5' RACE reads with MiXCR, one row per CDR3 protein. The sample has approximately 900,000 distinct CDR3 sequences, roughly 43% seen once. CDR3 length equals 12 residues. Germline-derived CDR1 and CDR2 are SQVTM and ANQGSEA. V was shortened by 6 bases and J by 2 bases, with 10 bases between the two germline ends. This TCR came from a man younger than 40 in good health. This chain links TRBV29-1 with TRBJ1-1, with D perhaps TRBD1 (5 bases). The sequencing input was blood. CDR3 protein: CSVGTVNTEAFF. As DNA, the CDR3 is TGCAGCGTCGGGACGGTCAACACTGAAGCTTTCTTT.